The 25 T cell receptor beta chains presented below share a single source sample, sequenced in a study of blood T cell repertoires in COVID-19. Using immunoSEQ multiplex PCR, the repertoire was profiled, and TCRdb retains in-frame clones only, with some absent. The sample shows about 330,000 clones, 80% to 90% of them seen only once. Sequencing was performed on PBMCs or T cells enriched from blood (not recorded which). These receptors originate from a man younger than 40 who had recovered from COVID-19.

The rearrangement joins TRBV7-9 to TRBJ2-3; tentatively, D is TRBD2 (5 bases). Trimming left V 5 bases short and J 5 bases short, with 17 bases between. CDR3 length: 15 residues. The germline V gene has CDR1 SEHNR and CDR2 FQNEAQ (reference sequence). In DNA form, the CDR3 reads TGTGCCAGCAGCCCCGCCGGGATCCCGATAGATACGCAGTATTTT. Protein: CASSPAGIPIDTQYF.

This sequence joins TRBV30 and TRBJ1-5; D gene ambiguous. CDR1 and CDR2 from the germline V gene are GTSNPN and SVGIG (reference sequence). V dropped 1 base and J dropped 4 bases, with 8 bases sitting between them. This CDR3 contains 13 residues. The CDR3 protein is CAWSDSLNQPQHF. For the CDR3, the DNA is TGTGCCTGGAGTGACTCCTTGAATCAGCCCCAGCATTTT. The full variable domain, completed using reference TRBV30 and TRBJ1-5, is SQTIHQWPATLVQPVGSPLSLECTVEGTSNPNLYWYRQAAGRGLQLLFYSVGIGQISSEVPQNLSASRPQDRQFILSSKKLLLSDSGFYLCAWSDSLNQPQHFGDGTRLSIL.

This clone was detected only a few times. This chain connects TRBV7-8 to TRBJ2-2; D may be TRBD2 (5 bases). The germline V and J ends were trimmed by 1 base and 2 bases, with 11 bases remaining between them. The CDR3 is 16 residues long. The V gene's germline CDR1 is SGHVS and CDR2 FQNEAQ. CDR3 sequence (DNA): TGTGCCAGCAGCTTAGGTGGACTCCGAAACACCGGGGAGCTGTTTTTT. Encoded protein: CASSLGGLRNTGELFF. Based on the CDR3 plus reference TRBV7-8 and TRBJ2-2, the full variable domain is GAGVSQSPRYKVAKRGQDVALRCDPISGHVSLFWYQQALGQGPEFLTYFQNEAQLDKSGLPSDRFFAERPEGSVSTLKIQRTQQEDSAVYLCASSLGGLRNTGELFFGEGSRLTVL.

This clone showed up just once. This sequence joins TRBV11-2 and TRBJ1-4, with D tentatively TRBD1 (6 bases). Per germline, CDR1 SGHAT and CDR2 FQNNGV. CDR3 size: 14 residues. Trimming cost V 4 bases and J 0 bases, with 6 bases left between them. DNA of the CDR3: TGTGCCAGCAGCTCAGGGGCAACTAATGAAAAACTGTTTTTT. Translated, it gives CASSSGATNEKLFF.

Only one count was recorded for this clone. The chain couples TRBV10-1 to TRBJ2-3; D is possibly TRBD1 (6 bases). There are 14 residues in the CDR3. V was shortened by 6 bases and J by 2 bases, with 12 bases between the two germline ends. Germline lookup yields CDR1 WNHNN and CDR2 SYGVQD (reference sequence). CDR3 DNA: TGCGCCAGCAGGAGGGGGTCCTCCACAGATACGCAGTATTTT. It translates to CASRRGSSTDTQYF.

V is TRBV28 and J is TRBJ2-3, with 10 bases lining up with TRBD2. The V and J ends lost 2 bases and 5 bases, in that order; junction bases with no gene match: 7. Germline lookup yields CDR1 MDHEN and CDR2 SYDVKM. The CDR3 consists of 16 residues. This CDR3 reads CASSLVKASGGDTQYF. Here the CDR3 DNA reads TGTGCCAGCAGTTTAGTGAAAGCTAGCGGGGGAGATACGCAGTATTTT.

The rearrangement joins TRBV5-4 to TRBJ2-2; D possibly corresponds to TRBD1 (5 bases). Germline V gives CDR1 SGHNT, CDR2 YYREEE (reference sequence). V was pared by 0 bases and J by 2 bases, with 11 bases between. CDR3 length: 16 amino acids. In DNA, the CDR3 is TGTGCCAGCAGCTTGGGGGGCGGCTCCAACACCGGGGAGCTGTTTTTT. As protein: CASSLGGGSNTGELFF.

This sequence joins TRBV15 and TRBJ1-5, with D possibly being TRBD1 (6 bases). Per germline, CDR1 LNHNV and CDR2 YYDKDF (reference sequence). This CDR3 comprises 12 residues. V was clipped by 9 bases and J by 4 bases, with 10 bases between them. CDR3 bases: TGTGCCACAGCCAGGGGAAATCAGCCCCAGCATTTT. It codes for CATARGNQPQHF. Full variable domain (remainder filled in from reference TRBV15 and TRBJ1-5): DAMVIQNPRYQVTQFGKPVTLSCSQTLNHNVMYWYQQKSSQAPKLLFHYYDKDFNNEADTPDNFQSRRPNTSFCFLDIRSPGLGDTAMYLCATARGNQPQHFGDGTRLSIL.

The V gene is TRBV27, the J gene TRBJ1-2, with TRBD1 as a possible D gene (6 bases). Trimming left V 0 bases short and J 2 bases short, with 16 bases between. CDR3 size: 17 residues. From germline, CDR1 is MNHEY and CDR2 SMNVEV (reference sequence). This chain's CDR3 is CASSLSRGAGDNYGYTF. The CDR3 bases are TGTGCCAGCAGTTTATCCAGGGGCGCCGGGGACAACTATGGCTACACCTTC.

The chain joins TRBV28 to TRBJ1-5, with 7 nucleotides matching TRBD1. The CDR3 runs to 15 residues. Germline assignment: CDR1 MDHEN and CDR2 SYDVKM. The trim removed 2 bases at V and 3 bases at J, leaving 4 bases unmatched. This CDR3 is CASSLVDRANQPQHF. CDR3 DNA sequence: TGTGCCAGCAGTTTAGTCGACAGGGCCAATCAGCCCCAGCATTTT.

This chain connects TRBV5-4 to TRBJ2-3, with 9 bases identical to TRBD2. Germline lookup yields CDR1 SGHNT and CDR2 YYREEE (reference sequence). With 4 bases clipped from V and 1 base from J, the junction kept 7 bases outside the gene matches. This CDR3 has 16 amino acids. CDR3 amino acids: CASSHPSGARTDTQYF. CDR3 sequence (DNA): TGTGCCAGCAGCCACCCTAGCGGGGCCCGCACAGATACGCAGTATTTT.

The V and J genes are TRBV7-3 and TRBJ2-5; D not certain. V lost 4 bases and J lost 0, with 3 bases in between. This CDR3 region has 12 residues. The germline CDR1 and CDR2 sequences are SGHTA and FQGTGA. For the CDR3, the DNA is TGTGCCAGCAGCTCCGACCAAGAGACCCAGTACTTC. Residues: CASSSDQETQYF.

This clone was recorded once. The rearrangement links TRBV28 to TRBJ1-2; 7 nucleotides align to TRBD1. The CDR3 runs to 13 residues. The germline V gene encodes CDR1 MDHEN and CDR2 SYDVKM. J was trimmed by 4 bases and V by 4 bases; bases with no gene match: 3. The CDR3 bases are TGTGCCAGCAGTTCGGGACAGATCTATGGCTACACCTTC. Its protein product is CASSSGQIYGYTF.

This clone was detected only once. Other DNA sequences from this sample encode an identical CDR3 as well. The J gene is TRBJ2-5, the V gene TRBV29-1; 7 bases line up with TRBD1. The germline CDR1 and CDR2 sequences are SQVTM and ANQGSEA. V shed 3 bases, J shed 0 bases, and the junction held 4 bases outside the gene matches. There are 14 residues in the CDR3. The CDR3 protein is CSVDGQDYQETQYF. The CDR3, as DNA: TGCAGCGTTGATGGACAGGACTACCAAGAGACCCAGTACTTC.

The CDR3: CASSQAYGIKGEKLFF. CDR3 coding DNA: TGTGCCAGCAGCCAAGCGTACGGGATTAAAGGCGAAAAACTGTTTTTT. The gene calls are TRBV3-1 (or the pseudogene TRBV3-2) and TRBJ1-4; D is unclear. Germline CDR1 reads LGHDT; CDR2 reads YNNKEL (reference sequence). V was clipped by 1 base and J by 8 bases, with 17 bases between them. The CDR3 is made up of 16 amino acids.

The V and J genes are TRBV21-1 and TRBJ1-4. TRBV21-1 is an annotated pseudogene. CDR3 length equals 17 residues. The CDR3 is CASSKVSEKGLGEKLFF. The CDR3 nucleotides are TGTGCCAGCAGCAAAGTTAGTGAAAAGGGACTGGGTGAAAAACTGTTTTTT.

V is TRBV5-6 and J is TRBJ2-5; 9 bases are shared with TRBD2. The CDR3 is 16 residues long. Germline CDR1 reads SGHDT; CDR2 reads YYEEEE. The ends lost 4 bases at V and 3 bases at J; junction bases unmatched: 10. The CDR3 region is CASSRYLAGAEETQYF. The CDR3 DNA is TGTGCCAGCAGCCGTTACTTAGCGGGGGCAGAAGAGACCCAGTACTTC.

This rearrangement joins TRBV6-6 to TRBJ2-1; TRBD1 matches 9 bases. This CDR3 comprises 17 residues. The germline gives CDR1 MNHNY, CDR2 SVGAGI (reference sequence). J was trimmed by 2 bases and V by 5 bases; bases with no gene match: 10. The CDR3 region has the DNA TGTGCCAGCAGTCATCCGGTGGGACAGGGTACCTACAATGAGCAGTTCTTC. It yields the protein CASSHPVGQGTYNEQFF.

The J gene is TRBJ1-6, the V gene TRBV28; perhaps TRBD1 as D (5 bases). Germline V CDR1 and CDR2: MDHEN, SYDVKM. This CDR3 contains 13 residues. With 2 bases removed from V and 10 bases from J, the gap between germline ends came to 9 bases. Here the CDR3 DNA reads TGTGCCAGCAGTTTACAGGGAAGATCACCCCTCCACTTT. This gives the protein CASSLQGRSPLHF.

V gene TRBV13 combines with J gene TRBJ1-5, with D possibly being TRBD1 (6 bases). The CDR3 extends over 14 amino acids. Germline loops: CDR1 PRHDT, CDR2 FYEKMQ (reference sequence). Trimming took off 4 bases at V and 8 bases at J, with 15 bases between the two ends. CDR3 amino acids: CASSSDRRIKPQHF. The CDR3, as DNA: TGTGCCAGCAGCTCGGACAGAAGAATCAAGCCCCAGCATTTT.

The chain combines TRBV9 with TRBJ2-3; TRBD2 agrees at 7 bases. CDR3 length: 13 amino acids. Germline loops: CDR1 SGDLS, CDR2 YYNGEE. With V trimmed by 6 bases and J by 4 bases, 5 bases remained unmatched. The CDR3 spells CASNLGGADTQYF. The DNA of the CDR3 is TGTGCCAGCAACTTGGGGGGGGCAGATACGCAGTATTTT.

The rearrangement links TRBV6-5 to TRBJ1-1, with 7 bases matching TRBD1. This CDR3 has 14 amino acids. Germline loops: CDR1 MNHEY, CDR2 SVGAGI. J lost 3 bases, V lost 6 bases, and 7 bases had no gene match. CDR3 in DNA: TGTGCCAGCAGGACTCAGGGGGGAGACACTGAAGCTTTCTTT. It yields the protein CASRTQGGDTEAFF.

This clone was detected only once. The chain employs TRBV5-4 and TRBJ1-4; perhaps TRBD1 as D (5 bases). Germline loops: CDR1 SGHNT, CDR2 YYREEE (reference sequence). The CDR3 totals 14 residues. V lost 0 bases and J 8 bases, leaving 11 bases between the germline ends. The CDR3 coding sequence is TGTGCCAGCAGCTTGGGGCAGGGAGGGGAAAAACTGTTTTTT. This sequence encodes CASSLGQGGEKLFF.

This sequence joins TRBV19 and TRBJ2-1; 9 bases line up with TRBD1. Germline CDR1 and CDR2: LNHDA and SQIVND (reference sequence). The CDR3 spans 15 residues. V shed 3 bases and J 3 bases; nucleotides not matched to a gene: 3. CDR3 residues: CASSMTGGFYNEQFF. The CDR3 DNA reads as TGTGCCAGTAGTATGACAGGGGGGTTCTACAATGAGCAGTTCTTC. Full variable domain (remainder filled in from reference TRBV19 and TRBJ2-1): DGGITQSPKYLFRKEGQNVTLSCEQNLNHDAMYWYRQDPGQGLRLIYYSQIVNDFQKGDIAEGYSVSREKKESFPLTVTSAQKNPTAFYLCASSMTGGFYNEQFFGPGTRLTVL.

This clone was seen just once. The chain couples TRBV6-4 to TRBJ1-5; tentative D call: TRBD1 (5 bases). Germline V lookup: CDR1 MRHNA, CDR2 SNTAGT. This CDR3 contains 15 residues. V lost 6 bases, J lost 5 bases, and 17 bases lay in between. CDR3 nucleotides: TGTGCCAGCAGCGAAGGGGTAGGGGCGGATCAGCCCCAGCATTTT. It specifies CASSEGVGADQPQHF.